The sequence of this T cell receptor (beta chain) was determined in a study of cytomegalovirus exposure and HLA in healthy donors. Overall study: Within an early data release were tens of millions of unique TCRs drawn from HLA-typed donors. Notes on the study in general: Across donors, presence/absence analyses took sequencing depth to be roughly uniform.

Germline loops: CDR1 LNHDA, CDR2 SQIVND (reference sequence). Unmatched junction bases numbered 3, after V lost 3 bases and J lost 2 bases. The CDR3 consists of 15 residues. Vbeta (60) and Jbeta (13) primers were used in the PCR. TCRdb keeps only in-frame clones here, not all; method: immunoSEQ multiplex PCR. The sample contains 160,000 or so clones, around 80% of which appear only once. This clone was picked up a small number of times. As yet, its antigen is unknown. Other DNA sequences of this sample code for an identical CDR3. The chain employs TRBV19 and TRBJ1-5; 8 bases agree with TRBD1. This clonotype originated in a woman aged 18-29 years in good health and CMV-seronegative. Sequencing was done on a sample of PBMCs. The CDR3, as DNA: TGTGCCAGTAGTATCGACAGGGGTGGCAATCAGCCCCAGCATTTT. This translates into CASSIDRGGNQPQHF. Supplemented by reference TRBV19 and TRBJ1-5, the full variable domain reads DGGITQSPKYLFRKEGQNVTLSCEQNLNHDAMYWYRQDPGQGLRLIYYSQIVNDFQKGDIAEGYSVSREKKESFPLTVTSAQKNPTAFYLCASSIDRGGNQPQHFGDGTRLSIL.